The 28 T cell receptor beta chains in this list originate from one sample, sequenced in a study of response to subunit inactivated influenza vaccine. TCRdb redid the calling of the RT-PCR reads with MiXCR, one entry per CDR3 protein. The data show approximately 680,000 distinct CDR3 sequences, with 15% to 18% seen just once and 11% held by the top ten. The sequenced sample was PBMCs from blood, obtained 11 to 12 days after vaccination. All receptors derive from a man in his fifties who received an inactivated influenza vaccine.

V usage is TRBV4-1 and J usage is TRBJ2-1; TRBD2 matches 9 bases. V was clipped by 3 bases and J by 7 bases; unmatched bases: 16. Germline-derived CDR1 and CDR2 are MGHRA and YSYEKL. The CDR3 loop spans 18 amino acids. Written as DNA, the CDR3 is TGCGCCAGCAGCCATACGATTTTAGCGGGAGTCGTGGGGAATGAGCAGTTCTTC. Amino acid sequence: CASSHTILAGVVGNEQFF.

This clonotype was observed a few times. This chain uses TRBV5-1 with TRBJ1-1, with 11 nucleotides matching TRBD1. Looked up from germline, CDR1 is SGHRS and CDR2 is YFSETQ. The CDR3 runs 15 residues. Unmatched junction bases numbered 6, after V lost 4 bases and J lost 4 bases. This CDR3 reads CASSEMDRGLTEAFF. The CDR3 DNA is TGCGCCAGCAGCGAGATGGACAGGGGGCTCACTGAAGCTTTCTTT. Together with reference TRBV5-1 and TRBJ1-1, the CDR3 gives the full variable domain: KAGVTQTPRYLIKTRGQQVTLSCSPISGHRSVSWYQQTPGQGLQFLFEYFSETQRNKGNFPGRFSGRQFSNSRSEMNVSTLELGDSALYLCASSEMDRGLTEAFFGQGTRLTVV.

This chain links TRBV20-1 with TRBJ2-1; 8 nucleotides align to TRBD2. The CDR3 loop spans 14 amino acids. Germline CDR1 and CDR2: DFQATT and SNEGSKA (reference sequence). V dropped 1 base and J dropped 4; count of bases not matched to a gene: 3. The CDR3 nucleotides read TGCAGTGCTAGAGCGGGAGGGCGATACAATGAGCAGTTCTTC. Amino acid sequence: CSARAGGRYNEQFF.

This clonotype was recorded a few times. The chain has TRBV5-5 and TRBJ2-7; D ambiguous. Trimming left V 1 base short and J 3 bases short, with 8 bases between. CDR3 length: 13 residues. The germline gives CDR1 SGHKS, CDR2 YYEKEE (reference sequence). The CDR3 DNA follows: TGTGCCAGCAGCTTGAACTCCTACTACGAGCAGTACTTC. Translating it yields CASSLNSYYEQYF.

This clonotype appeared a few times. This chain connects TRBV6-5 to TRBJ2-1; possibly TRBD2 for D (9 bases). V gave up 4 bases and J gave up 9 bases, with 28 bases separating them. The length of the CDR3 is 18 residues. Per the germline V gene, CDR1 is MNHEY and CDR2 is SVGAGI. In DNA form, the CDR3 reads TGTGCCAGCAGTTCTGGACAGGGTCGTGGCGGGAGGGCGGCTGAGCAGTTCTTC. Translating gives CASSSGQGRGGRAAEQFF.

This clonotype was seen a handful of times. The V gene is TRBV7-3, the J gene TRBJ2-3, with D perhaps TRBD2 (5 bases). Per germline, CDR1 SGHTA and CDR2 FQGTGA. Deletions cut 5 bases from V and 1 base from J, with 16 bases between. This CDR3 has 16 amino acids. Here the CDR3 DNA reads TGTGCCAGCAGCCCTCGGACTGGTAGGGGCACAGATACGCAGTATTTT. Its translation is CASSPRTGRGTDTQYF.

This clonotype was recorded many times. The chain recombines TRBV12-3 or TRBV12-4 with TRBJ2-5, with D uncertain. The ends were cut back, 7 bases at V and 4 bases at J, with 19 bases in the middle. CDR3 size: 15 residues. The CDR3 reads CASTQPEKNRETQYF. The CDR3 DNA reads TGTGCCAGCACTCAACCGGAAAAAAATAGAGAGACCCAGTACTTC.

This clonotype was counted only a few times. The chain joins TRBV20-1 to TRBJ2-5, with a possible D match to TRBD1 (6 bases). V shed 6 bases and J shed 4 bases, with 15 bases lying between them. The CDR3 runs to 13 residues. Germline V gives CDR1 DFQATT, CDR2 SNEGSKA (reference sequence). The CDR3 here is CSAVAGAPETQYF. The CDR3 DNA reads TGCAGTGCGGTAGCAGGGGCCCCAGAGACCCAGTACTTC.

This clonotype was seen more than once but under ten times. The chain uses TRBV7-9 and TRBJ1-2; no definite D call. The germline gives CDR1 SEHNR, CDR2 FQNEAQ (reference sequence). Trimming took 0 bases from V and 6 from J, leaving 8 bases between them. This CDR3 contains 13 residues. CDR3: CASSLAPGDGYTF. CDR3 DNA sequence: TGTGCCAGCAGCTTAGCGCCAGGTGATGGCTACACCTTC.

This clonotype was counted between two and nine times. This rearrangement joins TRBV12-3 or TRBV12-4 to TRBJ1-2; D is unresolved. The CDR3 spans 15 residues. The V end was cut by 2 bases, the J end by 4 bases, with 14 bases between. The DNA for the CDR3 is TGTGCCAGCAGTTTATCCGTCGGGCGAATCTATGGCTACACCTTC. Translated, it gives CASSLSVGRIYGYTF.

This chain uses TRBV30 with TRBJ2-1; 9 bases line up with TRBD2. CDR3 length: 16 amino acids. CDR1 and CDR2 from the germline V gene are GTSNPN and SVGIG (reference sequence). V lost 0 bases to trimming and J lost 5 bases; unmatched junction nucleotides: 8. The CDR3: CAWSVLLAGTHNEQFF. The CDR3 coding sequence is TGTGCCTGGAGTGTACTGCTAGCGGGAACCCACAATGAGCAGTTCTTC.

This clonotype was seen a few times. As DNA, the CDR3 is TGCAGCGCCGCCCCCAGGGGGCTAACCGGGGAGCTGTTTTTT. Its translation: CSAAPRGLTGELFF. This chain joins TRBV29-1 and TRBJ2-2; 8 bases match TRBD1. CDR1 is SQVTM and CDR2 is ANQGSEA in the germline V gene. Unmatched junction bases numbered 9, after V lost 7 bases and J lost 5 bases. The CDR3 length is 14 residues.

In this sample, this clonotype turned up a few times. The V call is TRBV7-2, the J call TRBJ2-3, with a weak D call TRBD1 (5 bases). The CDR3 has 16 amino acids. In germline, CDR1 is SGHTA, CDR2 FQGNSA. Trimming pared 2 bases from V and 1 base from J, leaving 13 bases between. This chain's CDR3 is CASSLNFGHRTDTQYF. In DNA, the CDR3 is TGTGCCAGCAGCTTAAACTTCGGACACCGCACAGATACGCAGTATTTT.

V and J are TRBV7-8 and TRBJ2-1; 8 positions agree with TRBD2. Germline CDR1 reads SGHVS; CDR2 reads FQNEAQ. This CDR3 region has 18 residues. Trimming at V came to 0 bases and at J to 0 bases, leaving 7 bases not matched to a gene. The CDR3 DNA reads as TGTGCCAGCAGCTTAGCTCGTAGGCTAGCGGGCTCCTACAATGAGCAGTTCTTC. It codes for CASSLARRLAGSYNEQFF.

This CDR3 is CSAPWLGETQYF. CDR3 DNA: TGCAGTGCGCCCTGGCTCGGGGAGACCCAGTACTTC. The J gene is TRBJ2-5, the V gene TRBV20-1; D not certain. CDR3 size: 12 residues. Trimming removed 6 bases at V and 5 bases at J, with 13 bases between. The germline gives CDR1 DFQATT, CDR2 SNEGSKA (reference sequence).

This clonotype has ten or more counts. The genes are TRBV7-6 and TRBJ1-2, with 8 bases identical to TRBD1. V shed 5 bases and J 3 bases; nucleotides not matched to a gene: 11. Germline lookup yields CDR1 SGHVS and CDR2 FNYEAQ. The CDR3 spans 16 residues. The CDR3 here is CASSPSDRGPYYGYTF. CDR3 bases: TGTGCCAGCAGCCCAAGCGACAGGGGTCCCTACTATGGCTACACCTTC.

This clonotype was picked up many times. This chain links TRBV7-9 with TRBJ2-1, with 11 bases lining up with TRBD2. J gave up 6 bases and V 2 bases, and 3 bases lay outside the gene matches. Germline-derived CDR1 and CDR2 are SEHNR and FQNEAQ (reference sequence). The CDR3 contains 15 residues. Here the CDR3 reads CASSLLAGGINEQFF. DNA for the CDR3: TGTGCCAGCAGCTTACTAGCGGGAGGAATCAATGAGCAGTTCTTC.

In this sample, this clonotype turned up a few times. The CDR3 sequence: CASSWGQGLREQYF. CDR3 coding DNA: TGTGCCAGCAGCTGGGGACAGGGGCTTAGGGAGCAGTACTTC. The chain employs TRBV7-2 and TRBJ2-7; TRBD1 matches 10 bases. CDR1 and CDR2 (germline): SGHTA, FQGNSA. V was clipped by 4 bases and J by 7 bases; unmatched bases: 7. CDR3 length: 14 residues.

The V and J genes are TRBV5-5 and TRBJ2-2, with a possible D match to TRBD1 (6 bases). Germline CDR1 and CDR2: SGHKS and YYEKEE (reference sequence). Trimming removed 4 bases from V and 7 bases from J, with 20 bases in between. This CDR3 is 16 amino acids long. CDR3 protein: CASSMGPGTYGGELFF. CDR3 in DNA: TGTGCCAGCAGCATGGGTCCCGGGACATATGGCGGGGAGCTGTTTTTT.

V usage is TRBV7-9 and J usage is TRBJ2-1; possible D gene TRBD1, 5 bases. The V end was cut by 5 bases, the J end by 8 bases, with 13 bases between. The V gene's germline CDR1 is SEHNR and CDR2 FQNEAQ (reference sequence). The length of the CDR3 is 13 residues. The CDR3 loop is CASSQPGNHEQFF. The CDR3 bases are TGTGCCAGCAGCCAACCAGGGAACCATGAGCAGTTCTTC.

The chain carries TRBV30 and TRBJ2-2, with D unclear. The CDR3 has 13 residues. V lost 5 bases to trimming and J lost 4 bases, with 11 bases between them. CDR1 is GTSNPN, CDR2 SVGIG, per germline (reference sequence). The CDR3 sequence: CAWARKSTGELFF. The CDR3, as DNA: TGTGCCTGGGCCCGGAAGAGCACCGGGGAGCTGTTTTTT.

CDR3 amino acids: CSARYPSGGSLAKNIQYF. In DNA form, the CDR3 reads TGCAGTGCTAGATATCCTAGCGGGGGGTCTTTAGCCAAAAACATTCAGTACTTC. The gene calls are TRBV20-1 and TRBJ2-4; 11 nucleotides line up with TRBD2. CDR3 length: 18 residues. J was trimmed by 0 bases and V by 2 bases; bases with no gene match: 9. Germline V gene data show CDR1 as DFQATT and CDR2 as SNEGSKA (reference sequence).

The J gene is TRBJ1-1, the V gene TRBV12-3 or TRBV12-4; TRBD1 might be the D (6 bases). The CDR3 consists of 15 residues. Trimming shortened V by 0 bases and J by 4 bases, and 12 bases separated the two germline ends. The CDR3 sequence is CASSLAQGRVTEAFF. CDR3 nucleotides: TGTGCCAGCAGTTTAGCTCAGGGGAGGGTCACTGAAGCTTTCTTT.

The CDR3 is CASSFGQGAEAFF. The CDR3 nucleotides read TGCGCCAGCAGTTTTGGACAGGGAGCTGAAGCTTTCTTT. The chain links TRBV5-1 to TRBJ1-1, with 8 bases aligning to TRBD1. The CDR3 runs 13 residues. The trim removed 5 bases at V and 6 bases at J, leaving 6 bases unmatched. The germline V gene encodes CDR1 SGHRS and CDR2 YFSETQ.

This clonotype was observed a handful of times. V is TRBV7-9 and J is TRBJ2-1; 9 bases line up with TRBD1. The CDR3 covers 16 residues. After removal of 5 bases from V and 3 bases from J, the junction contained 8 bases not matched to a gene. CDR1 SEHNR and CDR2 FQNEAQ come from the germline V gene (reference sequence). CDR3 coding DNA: TGTGCCAGCAGCCGGCGGACAGGGGACCTCTACAATGAGCAGTTCTTC. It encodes CASSRRTGDLYNEQFF.

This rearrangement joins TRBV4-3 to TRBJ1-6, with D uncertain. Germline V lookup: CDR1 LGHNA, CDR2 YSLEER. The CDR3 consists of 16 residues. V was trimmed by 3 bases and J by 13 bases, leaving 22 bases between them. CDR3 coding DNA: TGCGCCAGCAGCCAGATCTCGACGGGGAGGGCTTCGCCCCTCCACTTT. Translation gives CASSQISTGRASPLHF.

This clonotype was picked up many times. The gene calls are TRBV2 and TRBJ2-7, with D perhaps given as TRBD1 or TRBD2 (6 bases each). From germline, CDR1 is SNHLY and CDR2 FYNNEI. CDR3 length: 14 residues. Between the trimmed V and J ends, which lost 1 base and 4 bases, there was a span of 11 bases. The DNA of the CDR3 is TGTGCCAGCAGTGAAGATCAGGGGACTTACGAGCAGTACTTC. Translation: CASSEDQGTYEQYF.

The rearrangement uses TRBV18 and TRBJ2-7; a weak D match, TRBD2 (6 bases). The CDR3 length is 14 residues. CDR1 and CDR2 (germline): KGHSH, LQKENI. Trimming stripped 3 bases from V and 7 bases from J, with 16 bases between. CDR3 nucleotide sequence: TGTGCCAGCTCACCTGGGGCAGGGACTCGGGAGCAGTACTTC. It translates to CASSPGAGTREQYF. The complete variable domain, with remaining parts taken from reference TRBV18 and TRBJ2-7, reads NAGVMQNPRHLVRRRGQEARLRCSPMKGHSHVYWYRQLPEEGLKFMVYLQKENIIDESGMPKERFSAEFPKEGPSILRIQQVVRGDSAAYFCASSPGAGTREQYFGPGTRLTVT.